This entry lists 31 T cell receptor beta chains sequenced from one sample in a study of T cell changes during pregnancy in multiple sclerosis (dated by TCRdb to the late 2010s). Receptors were amplified or captured by the immunoSEQ multiplex PCR assay. TCRdb mirrors the immuneACCESS table, restricted to in-frame sequences. Some clones are absent from its copies; in checked studies, under half trace to an unresolved V gene, and the reason for the others is unknown. The sample table holds around 42,000 clones, of which over 80% were seen once. Clones ranked in the top ten supply roughly 0.69% of the sample. The sample was CD4+ T cells from peripheral blood mononuclear cells, taken before pregnancy. Receptor source: a female donor with multiple sclerosis, enrolled in a pregnancy study.

The chain employs TRBV7-2 and TRBJ2-3; D is unclear. CDR1 SGHTA and CDR2 FQGNSA come from the germline V gene. This CDR3 contains 13 residues. The V gene lost 2 bases and the J gene lost 6 bases, with 9 bases spanning the gap. The CDR3 DNA reads as TGTGCCAGCAGCTTAAATTCCCGGGATACGCAGTATTTT. Translation: CASSLNSRDTQYF.

The CDR3, as DNA: TGTGCCAGCAGTTACGAGCCTACCGGGGAGCTGTTTTTT. Translating it yields CASSYEPTGELFF. The chain carries TRBV6-5 and TRBJ2-2; the D is unclear. The germline V gene has CDR1 MNHEY and CDR2 SVGAGI. This CDR3 spans 13 amino acids. V was shortened by 2 bases and J by 5 bases, with 6 bases between the two germline ends.

The rearrangement links TRBV6-1 to TRBJ1-2; TRBD1 might be the D (5 bases). V was cut by 4 bases and J by 2 bases, with 11 bases left in between. The CDR3 loop spans 14 amino acids. The germline gives CDR1 MNHNS, CDR2 SASEGT. CDR3: CASSVRQSNYGYTF. The CDR3 region has the DNA TGTGCCAGCAGTGTAAGACAGTCAAACTATGGCTACACCTTC.

The gene calls are TRBV9 and TRBJ2-7; TRBD2 aligns across 10 bases. The V and J ends lost 0 bases and 0 bases, in that order; junction bases with no gene match: 3. Germline CDR1 reads SGDLS; CDR2 reads YYNGEE. The CDR3 is 16 residues long. As DNA, the CDR3 is TGTGCCAGCAGCGTAGATTGGACTAGCGGCTCCTACGAGCAGTACTTC. Encoded protein: CASSVDWTSGSYEQYF.

The chain joins TRBV19 to TRBJ2-6, with D possibly TRBD1 on 5 matching bases. The CDR3 has 17 residues. Trimming shortened V by 2 bases and J by 1 base, and 12 bases separated the two germline ends. From germline, CDR1 is LNHDA and CDR2 SQIVND (reference sequence). The CDR3 bases are TGTGCCAGTAGTATAAAGACAGCCCAATCTGGGGCCAACGTCCTGACTTTC. Translated, it gives CASSIKTAQSGANVLTF.

This clone was counted only a few times. The V gene is TRBV23-1, the J gene TRBJ1-2, with 7 bases lining up with TRBD1. TRBV23-1 is flagged as an ORF with uncertain function. The CDR3 totals 12 residues. V gave up 6 bases and J gave up 4 bases; unmatched junction bases: 2. CDR3 in DNA: TGCGCCAGCAGACAGGGGCCCTATGGCTACACCTTC. Translating it yields CASRQGPYGYTF.

This rearrangement joins TRBV5-1 to TRBJ2-3; maybe TRBD1 (7 bases). Trimming left V 3 bases short and J 3 bases short, with 14 bases between. Germline V lookup: CDR1 SGHRS, CDR2 YFSETQ. The CDR3 runs to 15 residues. The CDR3 reads CASSSQGGGTDTQYF. The DNA for the CDR3 is TGCGCCAGCAGCTCTCAGGGGGGTGGGACAGATACGCAGTATTTT.

The chain has TRBV4-3 and TRBJ2-3; 7 bases map to TRBD1. Germline V gene lookup returns CDR1 LGHNA and CDR2 YSLEER. The CDR3 extends over 16 amino acids. Trimming cost V 1 base and J 2 bases; bases outside gene matches: 6. CDR3 coding DNA: TGCGCCAGCAGCCAAGTCCTCGGGACAGCCACAGATACGCAGTATTTT. It specifies CASSQVLGTATDTQYF.

This clone has just a few counts. The V call is TRBV11-3, the J call TRBJ2-2; no firm D call. CDR1 is SGHNT and CDR2 is YENEEA in the germline V gene. Trimming stripped 5 bases from V and 0 bases from J, with 13 bases between. This CDR3 has 16 residues. CDR3 DNA sequence: TGTGCCAGCAGCCCCCTTAGCAGCACGAACACCGGGGAGCTGTTTTTT. Protein product: CASSPLSSTNTGELFF.

The chain recombines TRBV2 with TRBJ2-3; 8 bases line up with TRBD1. Per germline, CDR1 SNHLY and CDR2 FYNNEI. The CDR3 totals 14 residues. V gave up 8 bases and J gave up 3 bases; unmatched junction bases: 7. The CDR3 sequence: CASLRDRPTDTQYF. The CDR3 region has the DNA TGTGCCAGCCTTAGGGACAGGCCGACAGATACGCAGTATTTT. The full variable domain, completed using reference TRBV2 and TRBJ2-3, is EPEVTQTPSHQVTQMGQEVILRCVPISNHLYFYWYRQILGQKVEFLVSFYNNEISEKSEIFDDQFSVERPDGSNFTLKIRSTKLEDSAMYFCASLRDRPTDTQYFGPGTRLTVL.

The chain has TRBV9 and TRBJ1-1; TRBD1 is a possible D gene (5 bases). Trimming left V 0 bases short and J 5 bases short, with 20 bases between. Germline V gene sequence: CDR1 SGDLS, CDR2 YYNGEE. The CDR3 length is 17 residues. The CDR3 protein is CASSVVLGGLMGTEAFF. For the CDR3, the DNA is TGTGCCAGCAGCGTAGTCCTTGGGGGACTAATGGGGACTGAAGCTTTCTTT.

This clone appeared once. The CDR3: CASSARGRGQETQYF. The CDR3 nucleotides are TGTGCCAGCAGTGCCCGAGGCAGGGGGCAAGAGACCCAGTACTTC. The rearrangement uses TRBV27 and TRBJ2-5, with TRBD1 matching 7 bases. Looked up from germline, CDR1 is MNHEY and CDR2 is SMNVEV (reference sequence). V shed 5 bases, J shed 2 bases, and the junction held 8 bases outside the gene matches. This CDR3 comprises 15 residues.

The J gene is TRBJ1-2, the V gene TRBV20-1; the match to TRBD1 covers 8 bases. The CDR3 extends over 11 amino acids. Germline CDR1 DFQATT, CDR2 SNEGSKA (reference sequence). With 3 bases clipped from V and 10 bases from J, the junction kept 4 bases outside the gene matches. The chain's CDR3 is CSARDRVFYTF. The CDR3, as DNA: TGCAGTGCTAGGGACAGGGTTTTCTACACCTTC.

J is TRBJ1-4 and V is TRBV6-5, with 7 bases fitting TRBD1. Germline values: CDR1 MNHEY, CDR2 SVGAGI. With 0 bases clipped from V and 6 bases from J, the junction kept 1 base outside the gene matches. This CDR3 spans 14 amino acids. The CDR3 spells CASSYSTGYEKLFF. The CDR3 bases are TGTGCCAGCAGTTACTCGACAGGGTATGAAAAACTGTTTTTT.

The rearrangement joins TRBV9 to TRBJ2-7; 9 nucleotides agree with TRBD1. The J segment lost 3 bases and the V segment lost 0 bases, leaving 4 bases of the junction unmatched. CDR3 length equals 15 residues. Germline CDR1 and CDR2: SGDLS and YYNGEE. CDR3 sequence reads: CASSVEGQGNYEQYF. CDR3 sequence (DNA): TGTGCCAGCAGCGTAGAAGGACAGGGGAACTACGAGCAGTACTTC.

This chain uses TRBV6-5 with TRBJ2-2, with D possibly TRBD2 on 5 matching bases. V lost 7 bases and J 5 bases, leaving 14 bases between the germline ends. Looked up from germline, CDR1 is MNHEY and CDR2 is SVGAGI. This CDR3 comprises 14 residues. In DNA form, the CDR3 reads TGTGCCAGCATCCGACGTGAGGGAACCGGGGAGCTGTTTTTT. Amino acid sequence: CASIRREGTGELFF.

V is TRBV9 and J is TRBJ1-2, with TRBD1 as a possible D gene (5 bases). There are 13 residues in the CDR3. Germline-derived CDR1 and CDR2 are SGDLS and YYNGEE. Trimming stripped 0 bases from V and 2 bases from J, with 5 bases between. Here the CDR3 DNA reads TGTGCCAGCAGCGTAGACAGGAACTATGGCTACACCTTC. Its translation is CASSVDRNYGYTF. Looking up the rest from reference TRBV9 and TRBJ1-2 gives the full variable domain: DSGVTQTPKHLITATGQRVTLRCSPRSGDLSVYWYQQSLDQGLQFLIQYYNGEERAKGNILERFSAQQFPDLHSELNLSSLELGDSALYFCASSVDRNYGYTFGSGTRLTVV.

V is TRBV7-9 and J is TRBJ2-2; TRBD2 might be the D (6 bases). CDR1 SEHNR and CDR2 FQNEAQ come from the germline V gene (reference sequence). V was clipped by 2 bases and J by 7 bases, with 11 bases between them. The CDR3 runs to 14 residues. DNA for the CDR3: TGTGCCAGCAGCTTAACGGGGGTTTTCGGGGAGCTGTTTTTT. As protein: CASSLTGVFGELFF.

This sequence joins TRBV19 and TRBJ2-2; perhaps TRBD1 as D (6 bases). Deletions cut 6 bases from V and 13 bases from J, with 12 bases between. The V gene's germline CDR1 is LNHDA and CDR2 SQIVND (reference sequence). CDR3 length equals 11 residues. CDR3 bases: TGTGCCAGTAGCAGGGGACGGGGGCTGTTTTTT. Amino acids: CASSRGRGLFF.

The chain carries TRBV4-3 and TRBJ1-5; TRBD1 aligns across 7 bases. The CDR3 is 16 amino acids. From germline, CDR1 is LGHNA and CDR2 YSLEER. J was trimmed by 6 bases and V by 0 bases; bases with no gene match: 8. CDR3 amino acids: CASSQDGTGAGQPQHF. As DNA, the CDR3 is TGCGCCAGCAGCCAAGATGGCACAGGGGCGGGTCAGCCCCAGCATTTT.

This sequence joins TRBV6-5 and TRBJ2-7; 8 bases match TRBD1. The germline V gene encodes CDR1 MNHEY and CDR2 SVGAGI. There are 15 residues in the CDR3. With V trimmed by 6 bases and J by 5 bases, 12 bases remained unmatched. The CDR3 DNA is TGTGCCAGCAGCCCCAGGGACAGGTCAAGGAACGAGCAGTACTTC. It translates to CASSPRDRSRNEQYF.

The chain joins TRBV7-2 to TRBJ1-3; 8 bases align to TRBD1. J lost 2 bases, V lost 2 bases, and 8 bases had no gene match. CDR3 length: 17 amino acids. CDR1 is SGHTA, CDR2 FQGNSA, per germline. The DNA of the CDR3 is TGTGCCAGCAGCTTAACGGCTACGGACAGGGCTGGAAACACCATATATTTT. Amino acids: CASSLTATDRAGNTIYF.

J is TRBJ1-1 and V is TRBV18, with D perhaps matching TRBD1 (5 bases). The ends were cut back, 6 bases at V and 3 bases at J, with 11 bases in the middle. This CDR3 has 13 amino acids. Per germline, CDR1 KGHSH and CDR2 LQKENI. For the CDR3, the DNA is TGTGCCAGCTCGCCCCAGGGTTACACTGAAGCTTTCTTT. Its translation: CASSPQGYTEAFF.

The genes are TRBV10-3 and TRBJ2-3; 9 nucleotides match TRBD2. Germline lookup yields CDR1 ENHRY and CDR2 SYGVKD. The CDR3 runs to 21 residues. Trimming removed 1 base from V and 0 bases from J; junction bases left unmatched: 17. Written as DNA, the CDR3 is TGTGCCATCAGTGAGTTAGTAGCGGGGGTATCAAATACACCTAGCACAGATACGCAGTATTTT. Protein product: CAISELVAGVSNTPSTDTQYF.

This chain links TRBV27 with TRBJ1-2, with D perhaps TRBD1 (5 bases). Per the germline V gene, CDR1 is MNHEY and CDR2 is SMNVEV (reference sequence). Trimming removed 1 base from V and 6 bases from J, with 9 bases in between. The CDR3 sequence is 13 residues long. CDR3 sequence (DNA): TGTGCCAGCAGTTTATGGCAGGGAAATGGCTACACCTTC. Protein product: CASSLWQGNGYTF.

V gene TRBV5-6 combines with J gene TRBJ2-6, with TRBD1 identical over 9 bases. Germline CDR1 SGHDT, CDR2 YYEEEE. V gave up 2 bases and J gave up 0 bases; unmatched junction bases: 6. This CDR3 spans 18 amino acids. The CDR3 spells CASSLRTGAFSGANVLTF. CDR3 in DNA: TGTGCCAGCAGCTTACGGACAGGGGCCTTCTCTGGGGCCAACGTCCTGACTTTC.

V and J are TRBV18 and TRBJ2-6, with D perhaps TRBD1 (6 bases). Deletions cut 2 bases from V and 0 bases from J, with 11 bases between. CDR3 length equals 17 residues. Germline V gene sequence: CDR1 KGHSH, CDR2 LQKENI. CDR3 DNA sequence: TGTGCCAGCTCACCAAGGAACAGGGCCTCTGGGGCCAACGTCCTGACTTTC. Translating it yields CASSPRNRASGANVLTF.

The rearrangement links TRBV9 to TRBJ1-1; tentative D call: TRBD1 (5 bases). This CDR3 has 14 amino acids. V shed 2 bases and J shed 4 bases, with 12 bases lying between them. Germline V lookup: CDR1 SGDLS, CDR2 YYNGEE. The CDR3 DNA is TGTGCCAGCAGCGTTTCAGGGTCGGTCACTGAAGCTTTCTTT. Its protein product is CASSVSGSVTEAFF. The complete variable domain, with remaining parts taken from reference TRBV9 and TRBJ1-1, reads DSGVTQTPKHLITATGQRVTLRCSPRSGDLSVYWYQQSLDQGLQFLIQYYNGEERAKGNILERFSAQQFPDLHSELNLSSLELGDSALYFCASSVSGSVTEAFFGQGTRLTVV.

V usage is TRBV7-2 and J usage is TRBJ1-6; 9 nucleotides match TRBD1. CDR3 length equals 14 residues. Germline V lookup: CDR1 SGHTA, CDR2 FQGNSA. V shed 6 bases and J 7 bases; nucleotides not matched to a gene: 4. The CDR3 DNA follows: TGTGCCAGCAGGCCCACAGGGGGCAATTCACCCCTCCACTTT. This codes for CASRPTGGNSPLHF.

The gene calls are TRBV4-3 and TRBJ1-2; the match to TRBD1 covers 10 bases. The V segment lost 1 base and the J segment 4 bases; nucleotides outside the gene matches: 3. CDR3 size: 15 residues. Germline CDR1 and CDR2: LGHNA and YSLEER. CDR3 residues: CASSQARTGGYGYTF. CDR3 sequence (DNA): TGCGCCAGCAGCCAAGCGAGGACAGGGGGCTATGGCTACACCTTC.

The gene calls are TRBV5-5 and TRBJ1-2; D is uncertain. V was cut by 4 bases and J by 4 bases, with 17 bases left in between. The germline V gene has CDR1 SGHKS and CDR2 YYEKEE (reference sequence). This CDR3 is built from 15 residues. The CDR3 nucleotides are TGTGCCAGCAGCCTGGATTCCCTAATACTCTATGGCTACACCTTC. Amino acids: CASSLDSLILYGYTF.